Reported below is one T cell receptor (beta chain). Its antigen remains unidentified. One base away there is no much larger clone; base qualities are not given. The data were obtained in a study of blood T cells in healthy people across ages (dated by TCRdb to between 2014 and 2017). The study in broad terms: In model experiments, roughly one uniquely barcoded TCR beta cDNA molecule per two T cells was captured by template switching. Age-related changes in TCR beta repertoire diversity were measured in the study by deep sequencing normalized with unique cDNA molecular identifiers. Four age groups were formed from the donors: young (average approximately 15 years), middle-aged (around 37), aged (62) and long-lived (more than 75). Donors of different ages were randomly distributed across sequencing lanes to avoid experimental bias. The study analyzed two additional independent replicas of 1 million unique cDNA reads from the same blood draw for two donors, one aged 18 to 30 and one aged 80 or older.

From the germline V gene (reference sequence), CDR1 is DFQATT and CDR2 is SNEGSKA. Reading from cysteine to phenylalanine, the CDR3 counts 15 amino acids. Only the CDR3 DNA stays, 45 bases, in frame from base 1. A distance of 17 bases separates the germline ends of V and J, which lose 5 bases and 6 bases respectively. Overall study outcomes, separate from this receptor: Estimates of total diversity based on one million sequenced T cells were considered lower bounds and underestimates. Because donor CMV infection status was unknown, age-related changes in expanded clonotypes were potentially confounded. Conclusive comparison of naive and antigen-experienced compartments was prevented by the profiling of bulk unsorted PBMCs. The percentage of naive T cells measured by flow cytometry correlated strongly with observed TCR beta diversity. As age increased, observed TCR beta diversity per million T cells dropped in a roughly linear way, and a significant reduction was already evident by age 40. Compared with the aged group, the long-lived group had more naive CD4+ T cells, fewer expanded clones and increased TCR diversity, a pattern suggesting age selection.

Library preparation was by 5' RACE. Sequencing was carried out with an Illumina HiSeq 2500. A second PCR of roughly 6 to 12 cycles was performed with a sample-barcoded 5' primer and a J-beta primer mix. A template-switch 5' adaptor carrying 12 random nucleotides introduced a unique molecular identifier onto each TCR beta cDNA molecule. At least 3 million CDR3-containing paired-end reads were obtained from each sample. All of the RNA was converted into first-strand cDNA using the Mint cDNA synthesis kit, with a TRBC-specific oligonucleotide serving as the primer. All cDNA was treated with uracil-DNA glycosylase and then went through a first 18-cycle PCR with the universal primers M1SS and BC2_uni_R. The study's own analysis went as follows. Each sample was normalized by randomly selecting 1 million high-quality reads, each carrying a distinct molecular identifier. Reads with shared molecular identifiers were discarded instead of being binned into consensus sequences. MiTCR, with a Q25 quality threshold and the strictest error-elimination algorithm, was used for CDR3 identification, clonotype clustering and error correction. Lower-bound total TCR beta diversity was estimated with a nonparametric unseen species model using Euler transformation. The public reads were quality trimmed at Q25 with fastp and then assembled into clones with MiXCR by TCRdb, keeping productive beta chains. CDR3 protein duplicates are merged, each entry listing the most common genes and DNA. In this record, the V and J calls reflect TCRdb's handling and not the investigators' own analysis. The sample yields 850,000 to 1,000,000 distinct CDR3 sequences; around 48% were counted once. Together, the top ten hold around an eighth of the sample.

The roughly 37 donors, aged about 6 to 100 years, were systemically healthy Caucasian individuals from Russia. Each donor gave about 9.7 milliliters of peripheral blood, drawn into EDTA-treated Vacutainer tubes. Ficoll-Paque density-gradient centrifugation was used to isolate PBMCs, with at least 7 million per sample. Trizol reagent was used to extract total RNA from PBMCs, with at least 5 micrograms per sample. For every donor, an aliquot of PBMCs went through flow cytometry to measure the percentages of naive CD45RAhigh/CD27high T cells. The sample was blood. The sequence was obtained from a young man in good health. In this chain, TRBV20-1 is recombined with TRBJ1-6, with TRBD1 tentatively as D gene (6 bases match). Here is the DNA: TGCAGTGCTGAGACGGACAGCCTACCTAATTCACCCCTCCACTTT. This codes for CSAETDSLPNSPLHF.